This passage covers 22 T cell receptor beta chains from one sample sequenced in a study of blood T cell repertoires in COVID-19. Libraries were prepared by immunoSEQ multiplex PCR; TCRdb keeps only in-frame clonotypes and omits some of them. Seen here are 88,000 or so clones, about 88% observed once, and the top ten hold 6.5% to 9%. Sequenced material: peripheral blood. The receptors here all came from a man aged 55 to 69 with acute or convalescent COVID-19.

The count of this clone is one. The chain combines TRBV28 with TRBJ1-6; 7 nucleotides align to TRBD1. The V gene's germline CDR1 is MDHEN and CDR2 SYDVKM. V lost 3 bases and J lost 9; bases outside the gene matches: 14. The CDR3 spans 17 residues. CDR3 region: CASSLPQGVNLGSPLHF. The CDR3 bases are TGTGCCAGCAGTTTGCCCCAGGGGGTAAATCTGGGTTCACCCCTCCACTTT. Supplemented by reference TRBV28 and TRBJ1-6, the full variable domain reads DVKVTQSSRYLVKRTGEKVFLECVQDMDHENMFWYRQDPGLGLRLIYFSYDVKMKEKGDIPEGYSVSREKKERFSLILESASTNQTSMYLCASSLPQGVNLGSPLHFGNGTRLTVT.

In this sample, this clone is medium-sized. This chain joins TRBV28 and TRBJ1-5; 8 nucleotides agree with TRBD1. The junction had 8 bases not matched to a gene; V was cut back by 6 bases and J by 7 bases. Germline CDR1 reads MDHEN; CDR2 reads SYDVKM. There are 14 residues in the CDR3. The CDR3 reads CASRIQGAWQPQHF. CDR3 nucleotide sequence: TGTGCCAGCAGAATCCAGGGGGCATGGCAGCCCCAGCATTTT.

This clone qualifies as medium-sized. This rearrangement joins TRBV18 to TRBJ1-3; TRBD1 matches at 8 bases. Germline V CDR1 and CDR2: KGHSH, LQKENI. This CDR3 has 16 amino acids. After removal of 6 bases from V and 5 bases from J, the junction contained 12 bases not matched to a gene. In DNA, the CDR3 is TGTGCCAGCTCCCACATCCCGGGACAGGACCGAAACACCATATATTTT. Translation: CASSHIPGQDRNTIYF.

The chain employs TRBV12-5 and TRBJ1-1; 7 nucleotides agree with TRBD1. In germline, CDR1 is LGHNT, CDR2 FRNRAP. The CDR3 consists of 13 residues. V lost 1 base and J lost 8; bases outside the gene matches: 4. CDR3 loop: CASGLASQGEAFF. As DNA, the CDR3 is TGTGCTAGTGGTTTGGCCTCACAGGGGGAAGCTTTCTTT.

The CDR3 DNA sequence: TGTGCCAGCAGGCAGGGGGGCGCTAGGGGCTACACCTTC. Translated: CASRQGGARGYTF. The V and J genes are TRBV7-9 and TRBJ1-2; TRBD1 agrees at 7 bases. Trimming took 6 bases from V and 8 from J; bases not matched to a gene: 9. CDR1 is SEHNR, CDR2 FQNEAQ, per germline (reference sequence). The CDR3 spans 13 residues.

V is TRBV5-5 and J is TRBJ1-2; D is uncertain. V was pared by 4 bases and J by 4 bases, with 17 bases between. CDR1 and CDR2 (germline): SGHKS, YYEKEE (reference sequence). The CDR3 extends over 15 amino acids. The CDR3 sequence is CASSGLPGGGYGYTF. The CDR3 coding sequence is TGTGCCAGCAGCGGTCTCCCTGGCGGCGGCTATGGCTACACCTTC.

This chain connects TRBV10-2 to TRBJ1-2, with no clear D. The V gene lost 0 bases and the J gene lost 8 bases, with 4 bases spanning the gap. Germline lookup yields CDR1 WSHSY and CDR2 SAAADI. There are 11 residues in the CDR3. CDR3 DNA: TGCGCCAGCAGTGAGTCGAGCGGCTACACCTTC. Amino acids: CASSESSGYTF.

This clone was counted a few times. The V gene is TRBV11-2, the J gene TRBJ2-7, with 12 bases that match TRBD2. Germline CDR1 reads SGHAT; CDR2 reads FQNNGV. J was trimmed by 5 bases and V by 5 bases; bases with no gene match: 10. The CDR3 consists of 16 residues. CDR3 in amino acids: CASSTSSGRAGDEQYF. CDR3 DNA sequence: TGTGCCAGCAGCACATCTAGCGGGAGGGCCGGAGACGAGCAGTACTTC.

The J gene is TRBJ2-1, the V gene TRBV27, with unresolved D. The CDR3 runs 12 residues. V was clipped by 4 bases and J by 5 bases, with 6 bases between them. Germline lookup yields CDR1 MNHEY and CDR2 SMNVEV (reference sequence). For the CDR3, the DNA is TGTGCCAGCAGTTCCCGTAACAATGAGCAGTTCTTC. Its protein product is CASSSRNNEQFF.

The J gene is TRBJ1-1, the V gene TRBV5-4; maybe TRBD1 (5 bases). The germline gives CDR1 SGHNT, CDR2 YYREEE (reference sequence). The CDR3 is 14 residues long. V was cut by 4 bases and J by 4 bases, with 14 bases left in between. In DNA, the CDR3 is TGTGCCAGCAGCGCGCAGGGAAGGGGCACTGAAGCTTTCTTT. Its translation is CASSAQGRGTEAFF.

The V and J genes are TRBV11-1 and TRBJ2-7; 7 bases line up with TRBD1. CDR1 and CDR2 (germline): SGHAT, FQDESV (reference sequence). Trimming cost V 5 bases and J 6 bases; bases outside gene matches: 10. This CDR3 has 14 residues. The CDR3: CASSPAGGRREQYF. The CDR3 coding sequence is TGTGCCAGCAGCCCCGCAGGGGGTCGACGCGAGCAGTACTTC. The full variable domain, in which reference TRBV11-1 and TRBJ2-7 provide the parts outside the CDR3, is EAEVAQSPRYKITEKSQAVAFWCDPISGHATLYWYRQILGQGPELLVQFQDESVVDDSQLPKDRFSAERLKGVDSTLKIQPAELGDSAMYLCASSPAGGRREQYFGPGTRLTVT.

V usage is TRBV28 and J usage is TRBJ1-1; D is perhaps TRBD1 (5 bases). The germline V gene encodes CDR1 MDHEN and CDR2 SYDVKM. CDR3 length: 15 amino acids. The V end lost 7 bases, the J end lost 5 bases, and 20 bases lay between the germline ends. The CDR3, as DNA: TGTGCCAGCATCGTAGGTGGGGCGCAGAGAACTGAAGCTTTCTTT. Protein product: CASIVGGAQRTEAFF.

The genes are TRBV7-2 and TRBJ2-2; 7 nucleotides line up with TRBD2. The CDR3 loop spans 15 amino acids. The germline CDR1 and CDR2 sequences are SGHTA and FQGNSA. V gave up 7 bases and J gave up 1 base; unmatched junction bases: 6. The CDR3 sequence: CASKAAGVNTGELFF. The CDR3 nucleotides are TGTGCCAGCAAGGCGGCGGGAGTGAACACCGGGGAGCTGTTTTTT.

This clone has only one observation. This chain connects TRBV2 to TRBJ1-1, with D unresolved. The V gene's germline CDR1 is SNHLY and CDR2 FYNNEI. CDR3 length: 13 residues. V lost 2 bases, J lost 6 bases, and 10 bases lay in between. In nucleotides, the CDR3 is TGTGCCAGCAGTGAATCGGGGTATGCTGAAGCTTTCTTT. Translation gives CASSESGYAEAFF.

This clone appeared a single time. The chain links TRBV6-2 or TRBV6-3 to TRBJ1-5, with a weak D call TRBD1 (5 bases). CDR3 length: 17 amino acids. Trimming removed 2 bases at V and 1 base at J, with 15 bases between. Per the germline V gene, CDR1 is MNHEY and CDR2 is SVGEGT. Written as DNA, the CDR3 is TGTGCCAGCAGTTACGGGGGGTGGGGAAGGAGCAATCAGCCCCAGCATTTT. This sequence encodes CASSYGGWGRSNQPQHF.

The chain recombines TRBV9 with TRBJ1-2; D may be TRBD1 (5 bases). Trimming removed 2 bases at V and 2 bases at J, with 13 bases between. CDR3 length: 15 amino acids. Germline V gene data show CDR1 as SGDLS and CDR2 as YYNGEE. CDR3 in amino acids: CASSVSERQNYGYTF. DNA of the CDR3: TGTGCCAGCAGCGTGTCTGAACGACAGAACTATGGCTACACCTTC.

V usage is TRBV20-1 and J usage is TRBJ1-5, with 7 bases fitting TRBD1. The CDR3 length is 12 residues. Per the germline V gene, CDR1 is DFQATT and CDR2 is SNEGSKA (reference sequence). V trimming: 3 bases; J trimming: 9 bases; junction bases outside the gene matches: 5. The CDR3 here is CSASQGVMPQHF. Here the CDR3 DNA reads TGCAGTGCTAGTCAGGGGGTCATGCCCCAGCATTTT.

This clone appeared a single time. V is TRBV20-1 and J is TRBJ1-2; D call uncertain. CDR1 is DFQATT and CDR2 is SNEGSKA in the germline V gene (reference sequence). Trimming cost V 3 bases and J 2 bases, with 7 bases left between them. This CDR3 has 12 amino acids. CDR3 in amino acids: CSASNSNYGYTF. As DNA, the CDR3 is TGCAGTGCTAGTAACAGCAACTATGGCTACACCTTC.

This chain connects TRBV5-1 to TRBJ2-1; 9 positions match TRBD1. Germline CDR1 reads SGHRS; CDR2 reads YFSETQ. V lost 4 bases and J lost 8; bases outside the gene matches: 10. CDR3 size: 15 residues. The CDR3 is CASSKTYDRGYEQFF. The CDR3 DNA reads as TGCGCCAGCAGCAAGACCTATGACAGGGGGTATGAGCAGTTCTTC.

This rearrangement joins TRBV7-9 to TRBJ1-1; 10 bases map to TRBD1. V was pared by 5 bases and J by 0 bases, with 9 bases of the junction left unmatched. The germline CDR1 and CDR2 sequences are SEHNR and FQNEAQ (reference sequence). The CDR3 is 17 residues long. The CDR3 bases are TGTGCCAGCAGCGCAGACCGGACAGGGGGGGTGAACACTGAAGCTTTCTTT. As protein: CASSADRTGGVNTEAFF.

A few counts support this clone. The rearrangement uses TRBV5-4 and TRBJ1-2; no definite D call. V lost 0 bases to trimming and J lost 3 bases, with 6 bases between them. CDR3 length: 13 amino acids. Germline values: CDR1 SGHNT, CDR2 YYREEE (reference sequence). CDR3 sequence: CASSLAVDYGYTF. The DNA of the CDR3 is TGTGCCAGCAGCTTGGCGGTCGACTATGGCTACACCTTC. The variable domain in full, with the rest retrieved from reference TRBV5-4 and TRBJ1-2, is ETGVTQSPTHLIKTRGQQVTLRCSSQSGHNTVSWYQQALGQGPQFIFQYYREEENGRGNFPPRFSGLQFPNYSSELNVNALELDDSALYLCASSLAVDYGYTFGSGTRLTVV.

This clone was seen a handful of times. The rearrangement joins TRBV7-3 to TRBJ1-1; D is possibly TRBD1 (6 bases). The V gene's germline CDR1 is SGHTA and CDR2 FQGTGA. The CDR3 totals 13 residues. V was cut by 4 bases and J by 8 bases, with 14 bases left in between. CDR3 DNA sequence: TGTGCCAGCAGCTCAGAGCCCCAGGGGGAAGCTTTCTTT. It encodes CASSSEPQGEAFF. Based on the CDR3 plus reference TRBV7-3 and TRBJ1-1, the full variable domain is GAGVSQTPSNKVTEKGKYVELRCDPISGHTALYWYRQSLGQGPEFLIYFQGTGAADDSGLPNDRFFAVRPEGSVSTLKIQRTERGDSAVYLCASSSEPQGEAFFGQGTRLTVV.